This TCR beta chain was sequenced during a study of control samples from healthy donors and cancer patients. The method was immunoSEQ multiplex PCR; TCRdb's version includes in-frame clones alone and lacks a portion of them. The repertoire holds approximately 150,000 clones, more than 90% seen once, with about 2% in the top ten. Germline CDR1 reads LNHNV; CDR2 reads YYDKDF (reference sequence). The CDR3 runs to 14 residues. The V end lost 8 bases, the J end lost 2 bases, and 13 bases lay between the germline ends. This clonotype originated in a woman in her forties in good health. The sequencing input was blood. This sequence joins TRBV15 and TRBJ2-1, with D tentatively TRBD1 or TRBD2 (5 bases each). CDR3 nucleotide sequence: TGTGCCACCGGGATGAGGGGAGCCTACAATGAGCAGTTCTTC. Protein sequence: CATGMRGAYNEQFF.